Here is one T cell receptor beta chain with its context. TCRdb reprocessed the 5' RACE reads via MiXCR and lists one record per CDR3 protein. This table holds around 200,000 distinct CDR3 sequences, around 15% found once. This specimen belongs to a study of T-cell memory formation after mild COVID-19. The TCR originated in an adult woman who had mild COVID-19 (a few samples of this study predate the infection). Cell type and time point are not known. Source material: PBMCs or a T cell subset sorted from them (not recorded which).

The CDR3 loop is CASSSQQGAKGTEAFF. The CDR3 DNA follows: TGTGCCAGCAGCTCCCAACAGGGGGCGAAGGGCACTGAAGCTTTCTTT. The chain is built from TRBV7-2 and TRBJ1-1; 9 nucleotides align to TRBD1. Germline CDR1 is SGHTA and CDR2 is FQGNSA. V lost 4 bases and J lost 4; bases outside the gene matches: 10. The CDR3 totals 16 residues.